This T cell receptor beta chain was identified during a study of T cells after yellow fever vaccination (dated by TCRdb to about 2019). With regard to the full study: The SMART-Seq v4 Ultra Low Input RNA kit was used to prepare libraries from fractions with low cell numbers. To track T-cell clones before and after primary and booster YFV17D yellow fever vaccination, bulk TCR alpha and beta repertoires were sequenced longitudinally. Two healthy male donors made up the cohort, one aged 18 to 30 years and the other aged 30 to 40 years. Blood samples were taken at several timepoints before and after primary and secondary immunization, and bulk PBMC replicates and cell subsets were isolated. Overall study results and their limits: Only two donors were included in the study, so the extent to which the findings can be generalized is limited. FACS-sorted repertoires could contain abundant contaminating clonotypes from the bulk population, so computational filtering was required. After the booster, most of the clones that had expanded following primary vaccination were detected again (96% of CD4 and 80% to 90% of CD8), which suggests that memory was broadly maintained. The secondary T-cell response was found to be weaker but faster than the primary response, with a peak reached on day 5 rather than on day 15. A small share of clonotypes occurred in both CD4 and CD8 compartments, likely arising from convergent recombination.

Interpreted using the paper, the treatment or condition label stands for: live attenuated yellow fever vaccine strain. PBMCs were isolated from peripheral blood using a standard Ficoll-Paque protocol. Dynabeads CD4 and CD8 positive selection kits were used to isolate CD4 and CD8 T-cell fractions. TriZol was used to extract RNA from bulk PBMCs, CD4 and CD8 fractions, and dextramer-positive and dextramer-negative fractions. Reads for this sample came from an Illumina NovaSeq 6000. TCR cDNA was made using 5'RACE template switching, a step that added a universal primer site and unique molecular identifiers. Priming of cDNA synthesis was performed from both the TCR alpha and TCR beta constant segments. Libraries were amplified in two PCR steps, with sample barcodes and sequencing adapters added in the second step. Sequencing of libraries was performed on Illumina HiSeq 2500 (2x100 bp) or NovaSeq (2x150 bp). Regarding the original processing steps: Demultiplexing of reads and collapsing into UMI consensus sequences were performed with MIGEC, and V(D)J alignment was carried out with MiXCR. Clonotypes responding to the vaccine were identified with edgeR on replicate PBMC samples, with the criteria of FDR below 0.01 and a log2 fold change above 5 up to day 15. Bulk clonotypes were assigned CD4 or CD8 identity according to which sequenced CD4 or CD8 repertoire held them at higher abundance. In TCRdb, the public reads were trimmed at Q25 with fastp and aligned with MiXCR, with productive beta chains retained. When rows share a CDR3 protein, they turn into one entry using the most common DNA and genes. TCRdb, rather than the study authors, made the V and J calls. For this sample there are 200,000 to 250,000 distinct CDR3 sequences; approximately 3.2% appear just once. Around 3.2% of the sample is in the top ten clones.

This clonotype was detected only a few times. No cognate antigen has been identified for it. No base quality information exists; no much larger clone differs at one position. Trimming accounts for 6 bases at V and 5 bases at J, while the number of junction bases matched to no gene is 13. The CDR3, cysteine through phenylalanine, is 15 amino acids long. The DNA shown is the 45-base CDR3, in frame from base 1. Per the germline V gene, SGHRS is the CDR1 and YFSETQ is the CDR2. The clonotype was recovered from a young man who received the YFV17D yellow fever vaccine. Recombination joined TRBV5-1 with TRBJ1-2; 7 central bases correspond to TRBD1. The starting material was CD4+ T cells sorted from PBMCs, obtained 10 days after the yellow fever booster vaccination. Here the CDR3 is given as CASTVWGRGNYGYTF. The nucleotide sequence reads TGCGCCAGCACCGTGTGGGGCAGGGGGAATTATGGCTACACCTTC.